Below are 9 T cell receptor beta chains sequenced from a single sample in a study of cytomegalovirus exposure and HLA in healthy donors (TCRdb year 2017). Libraries were built with the immunoSEQ multiplex PCR assay. For the multiplex PCR, a mixture combining 60 forward primers for TCR Vbeta segments and 13 reverse primers for TCR Jbeta segments was used. Drawn from immuneACCESS, this table holds only the in-frame rearrangements with V and J called that TCRdb kept. Clones are partly lost; checked studies trace under half to an unresolved V gene and leave the rest unexplained. This sample has around 140,000 clones in its table, and less than 80% of those were observed once. In total, the top ten clones hold about 1.8% of the sample. Sequencing was carried out using PBMCs. These receptors were collected from a female donor in good health and CMV-seropositive.

This clone was observed a few times. The chain couples TRBV7-2 to TRBJ1-4; possibly TRBD1 for D (5 bases). The germline V gene has CDR1 SGHTA and CDR2 FQGNSA. This CDR3 contains 13 residues. Trimming took off 3 bases at V and 7 bases at J, with 9 bases between the two ends. The CDR3 DNA reads as TGTGCCAGCAGCTTGGGCGGGGGTGAAAAACTGTTTTTT. Protein sequence: CASSLGGGEKLFF.

The table lists this clone with a count of one. V usage is TRBV5-5 and J usage is TRBJ2-1; weak D call: TRBD1 (5 bases). The ends were cut back, 4 bases at V and 11 bases at J, with 13 bases in the middle. The CDR3 spans 12 residues. CDR1 is SGHKS and CDR2 is YYEKEE in the germline V gene (reference sequence). CDR3 nucleotide sequence: TGTGCCAGCAGCGCACAGGTTATCCAGCAGTTCTTC. It specifies CASSAQVIQQFF.

The rearrangement uses TRBV18 and TRBJ2-3, with 8 bases matching TRBD2. This CDR3 has 15 amino acids. Trimming cost V 6 bases and J 8 bases; bases outside gene matches: 13. Germline V lookup: CDR1 KGHSH, CDR2 LQKENI. CDR3 DNA sequence: TGTGCCAGCTCGCCCGGGACTAGTCAAGTCGCTACGCAGTATTTT. Translation gives CASSPGTSQVATQYF.

The chain recombines TRBV5-1 with TRBJ1-1; D remains ambiguous. CDR3 length: 16 amino acids. CDR1 and CDR2 (germline): SGHRS, YFSETQ. V lost 1 base, J lost 1 base, and 14 bases lay in between. This CDR3 reads CASSLSRGIQNTEAFF. The CDR3 DNA follows: TGCGCCAGCAGCTTGTCTCGGGGAATACAGAACACTGAAGCTTTCTTT.

The rearrangement uses TRBV25-1 and TRBJ2-2; 9 bases align to TRBD1. Germline V CDR1 and CDR2: MGHDK, SYGVNS. J lost 4 bases, V lost 3 bases, and 3 bases had no gene match. The CDR3 has 15 amino acids. CDR3 loop: CASSDPTGGTGELFF. Written as DNA, the CDR3 is TGTGCCAGCAGTGACCCGACAGGGGGCACCGGGGAGCTGTTTTTT.

The chain has TRBV4-2 and TRBJ2-1; perhaps TRBD2 as D (7 bases). The V gene's germline CDR1 is LGHNA and CDR2 YNFKEQ. Trimming removed 0 bases from V and 6 bases from J, with 15 bases in between. The CDR3 totals 16 residues. The CDR3 DNA sequence: TGTGCCAGCAGCCAAGATACCGGGGGGCTCCTCAATGAGCAGTTCTTC. It specifies CASSQDTGGLLNEQFF.

The chain links TRBV9 to TRBJ1-1, with 8 bases aligning to TRBD1. Germline CDR1 is SGDLS and CDR2 is YYNGEE. With V trimmed by 4 bases and J by 4 bases, 9 bases remained unmatched. This CDR3 is 15 amino acids long. CDR3 in DNA: TGTGCCAGCAGCCCCCCTCAGGGGGCGAGCACTGAAGCTTTCTTT. Translation: CASSPPQGASTEAFF.

The chain is built from TRBV29-1 and TRBJ2-7; 9 bases line up with TRBD2. J lost 3 bases, V lost 7 bases, and 7 bases had no gene match. This CDR3 contains 13 residues. The germline V gene has CDR1 SQVTM and CDR2 ANQGSEA. Here the CDR3 DNA reads TGCAGCGAATTGGAGCGGGAGGACTACGAGCAGTACTTC. Translated: CSELEREDYEQYF.

The rearrangement uses TRBV7-6 and TRBJ2-3; TRBD2 agrees at 9 bases. The CDR3 has 16 amino acids. The J segment lost 3 bases and the V segment lost 0 bases, leaving 4 bases of the junction unmatched. Germline CDR1 and CDR2: SGHVS and FNYEAQ. The CDR3 DNA follows: TGTGCCAGCAGCTTAGCGTTTGCGGGGGGGACAGATACGCAGTATTTT. Translating it yields CASSLAFAGGTDTQYF.